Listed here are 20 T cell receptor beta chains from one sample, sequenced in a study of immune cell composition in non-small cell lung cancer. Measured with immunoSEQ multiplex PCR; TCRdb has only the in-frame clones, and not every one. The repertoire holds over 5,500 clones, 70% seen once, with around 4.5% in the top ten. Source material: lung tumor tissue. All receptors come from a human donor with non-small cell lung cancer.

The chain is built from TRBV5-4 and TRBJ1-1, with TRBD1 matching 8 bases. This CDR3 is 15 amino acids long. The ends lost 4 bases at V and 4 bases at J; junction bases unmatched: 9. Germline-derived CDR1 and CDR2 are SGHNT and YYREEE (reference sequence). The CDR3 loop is CASSRGQGRGTEAFF. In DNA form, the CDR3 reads TGTGCCAGCAGCAGAGGACAGGGTCGAGGCACTGAAGCTTTCTTT.

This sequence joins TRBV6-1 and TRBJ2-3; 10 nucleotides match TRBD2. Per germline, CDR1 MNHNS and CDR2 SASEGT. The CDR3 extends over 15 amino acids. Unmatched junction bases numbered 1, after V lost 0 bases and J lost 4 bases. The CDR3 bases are TGTGCCAGCAGTGAAGCAGCGGGAGGGCCAGATACGCAGTATTTT. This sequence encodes CASSEAAGGPDTQYF.

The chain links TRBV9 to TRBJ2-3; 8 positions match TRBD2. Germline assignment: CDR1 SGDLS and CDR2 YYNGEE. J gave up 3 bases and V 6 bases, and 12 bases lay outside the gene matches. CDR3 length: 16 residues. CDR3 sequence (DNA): TGTGCCAGCACCCCTCTAACGGGAGGGAGTACAGATACGCAGTATTTT. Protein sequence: CASTPLTGGSTDTQYF.

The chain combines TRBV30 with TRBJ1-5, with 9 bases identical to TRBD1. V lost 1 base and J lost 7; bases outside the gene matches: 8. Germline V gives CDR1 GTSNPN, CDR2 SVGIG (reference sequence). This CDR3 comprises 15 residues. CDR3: CAWSARDRANQPQHF. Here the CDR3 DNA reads TGTGCCTGGAGTGCTCGGGACAGGGCTAACCAGCCCCAGCATTTT.

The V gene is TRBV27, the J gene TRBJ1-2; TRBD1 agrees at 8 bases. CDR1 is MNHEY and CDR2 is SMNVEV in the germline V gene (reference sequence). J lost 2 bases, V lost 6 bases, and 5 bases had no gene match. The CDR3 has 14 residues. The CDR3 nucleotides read TGTGCCAGCAGGTTGAACAGGGGGAACTATGGCTACACCTTC. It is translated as CASRLNRGNYGYTF.

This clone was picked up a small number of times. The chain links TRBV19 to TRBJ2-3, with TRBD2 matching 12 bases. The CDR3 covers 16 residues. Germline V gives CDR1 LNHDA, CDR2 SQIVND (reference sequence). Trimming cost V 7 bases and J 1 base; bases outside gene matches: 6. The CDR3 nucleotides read TGTGCCAGTACGACTAGCGGGGGTTCTGGCACAGATACGCAGTATTTT. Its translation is CASTTSGGSGTDTQYF.

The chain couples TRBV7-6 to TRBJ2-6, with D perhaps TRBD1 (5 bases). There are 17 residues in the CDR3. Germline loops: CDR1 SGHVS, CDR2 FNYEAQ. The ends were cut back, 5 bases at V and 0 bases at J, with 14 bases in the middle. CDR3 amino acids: CASSPGQGNSGANVLTF. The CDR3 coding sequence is TGTGCCAGCAGCCCAGGGCAGGGCAACTCTGGGGCCAACGTCCTGACTTTC.

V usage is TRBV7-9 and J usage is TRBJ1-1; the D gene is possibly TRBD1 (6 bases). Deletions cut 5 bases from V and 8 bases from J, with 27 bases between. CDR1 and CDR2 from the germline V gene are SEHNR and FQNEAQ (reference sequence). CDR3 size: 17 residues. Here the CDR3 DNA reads TGTGCCAGCAGCCCCTCCCCAGGGGTGACTACCTTATTGGAAGCTTTCTTT. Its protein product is CASSPSPGVTTLLEAFF.

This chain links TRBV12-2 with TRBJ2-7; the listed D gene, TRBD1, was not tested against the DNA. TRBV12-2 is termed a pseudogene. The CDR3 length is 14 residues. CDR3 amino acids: CASRFPGQGYEQYF. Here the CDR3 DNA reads TGTGCAAGTCGCTTCCCGGGACAGGGCTACGAGCAGTACTTC.

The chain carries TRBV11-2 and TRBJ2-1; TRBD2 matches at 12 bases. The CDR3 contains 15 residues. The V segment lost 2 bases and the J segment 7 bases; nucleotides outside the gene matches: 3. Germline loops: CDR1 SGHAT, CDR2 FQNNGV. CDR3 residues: CASSLLAGGPNEQFF. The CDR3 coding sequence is TGTGCCAGCAGCTTACTAGCGGGAGGGCCGAATGAGCAGTTCTTC. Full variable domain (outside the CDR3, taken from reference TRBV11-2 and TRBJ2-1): EAGVAQSPRYKIIEKRQSVAFWCNPISGHATLYWYQQILGQGPKLLIQFQNNGVVDDSQLPKDRFSAERLKGVDSTLKIQPAKLEDSAVYLCASSLLAGGPNEQFFGPGTRLTVL.

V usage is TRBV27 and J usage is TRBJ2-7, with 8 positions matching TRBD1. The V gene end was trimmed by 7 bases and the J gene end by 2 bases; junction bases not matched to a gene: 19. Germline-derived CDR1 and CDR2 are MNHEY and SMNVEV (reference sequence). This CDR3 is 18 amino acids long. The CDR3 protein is CASTMDRELDDKTYEQYF. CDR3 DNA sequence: TGTGCCAGCACCATGGACAGGGAGCTTGATGACAAAACCTACGAGCAGTACTTC.

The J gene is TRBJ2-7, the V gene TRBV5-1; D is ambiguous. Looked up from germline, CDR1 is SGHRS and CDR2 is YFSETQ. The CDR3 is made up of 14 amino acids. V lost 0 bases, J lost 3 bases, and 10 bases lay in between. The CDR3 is CASSLVLNNYEQYF. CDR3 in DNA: TGCGCCAGCAGCTTGGTTCTGAACAACTACGAGCAGTACTTC.

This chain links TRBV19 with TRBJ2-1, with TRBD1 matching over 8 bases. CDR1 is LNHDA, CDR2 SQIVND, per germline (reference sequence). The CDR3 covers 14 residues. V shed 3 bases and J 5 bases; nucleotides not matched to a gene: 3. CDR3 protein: CASSIDRGHNEQFF. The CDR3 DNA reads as TGTGCCAGTAGTATCGACAGGGGCCACAATGAGCAGTTCTTC. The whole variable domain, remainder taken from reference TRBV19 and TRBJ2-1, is DGGITQSPKYLFRKEGQNVTLSCEQNLNHDAMYWYRQDPGQGLRLIYYSQIVNDFQKGDIAEGYSVSREKKESFPLTVTSAQKNPTAFYLCASSIDRGHNEQFFGPGTRLTVL.

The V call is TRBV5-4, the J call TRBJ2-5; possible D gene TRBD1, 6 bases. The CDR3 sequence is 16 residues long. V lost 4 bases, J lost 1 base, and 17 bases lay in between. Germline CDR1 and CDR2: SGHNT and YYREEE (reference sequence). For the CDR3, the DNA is TGTGCCAGCAGCGCTTCAGGGGTTAGAGTCCAAGAGACCCAGTACTTC. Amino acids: CASSASGVRVQETQYF.

The CDR3 sequence is CASSPTLILAGGQYF. In DNA, the CDR3 is TGTGCCAGTAGTCCCACACTCATACTAGCGGGAGGGCAGTATTTT. This sequence joins TRBV19 and TRBJ2-3, with TRBD2 matching over 12 bases. CDR1 is LNHDA, CDR2 SQIVND, per germline (reference sequence). The junction had 11 bases not matched to a gene; V was cut back by 5 bases and J by 11 bases. CDR3 length: 15 amino acids.

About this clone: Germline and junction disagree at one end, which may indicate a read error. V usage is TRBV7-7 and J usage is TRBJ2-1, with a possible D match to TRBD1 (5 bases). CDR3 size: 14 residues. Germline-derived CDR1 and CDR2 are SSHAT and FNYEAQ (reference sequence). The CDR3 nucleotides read TGTGCTAGCAGCCCTTTACAGGATTGGAATGAGCAGTTCTTC. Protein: CASSPLQDWNEQFF.

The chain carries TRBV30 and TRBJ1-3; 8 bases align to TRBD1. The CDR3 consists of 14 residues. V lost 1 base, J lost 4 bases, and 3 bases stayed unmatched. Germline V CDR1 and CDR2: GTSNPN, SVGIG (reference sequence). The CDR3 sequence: CAWSGTGYGNTIYF. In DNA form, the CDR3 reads TGTGCCTGGAGTGGGACAGGGTACGGAAACACCATATATTTT.

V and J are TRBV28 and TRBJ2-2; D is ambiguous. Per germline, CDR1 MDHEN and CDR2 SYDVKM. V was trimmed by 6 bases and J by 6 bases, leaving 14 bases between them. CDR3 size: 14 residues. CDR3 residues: CASSRTLGSGELFF. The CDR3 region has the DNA TGTGCCAGCAGCCGTACTCTAGGATCCGGGGAGCTGTTTTTT.

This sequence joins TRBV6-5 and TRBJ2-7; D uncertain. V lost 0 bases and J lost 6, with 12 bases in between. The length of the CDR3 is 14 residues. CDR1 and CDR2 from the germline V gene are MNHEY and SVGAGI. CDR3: CASSYSISWPEQYF. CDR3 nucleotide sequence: TGTGCCAGCAGTTACTCGATATCTTGGCCCGAGCAGTACTTC.

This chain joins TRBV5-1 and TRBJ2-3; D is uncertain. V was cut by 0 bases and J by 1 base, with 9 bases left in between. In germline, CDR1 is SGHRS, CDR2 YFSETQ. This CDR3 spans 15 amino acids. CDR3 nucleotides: TGCGCCAGCAGCTTGGGCGGCACCCGCACAGATACGCAGTATTTT. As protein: CASSLGGTRTDTQYF. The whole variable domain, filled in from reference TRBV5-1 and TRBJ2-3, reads KAGVTQTPRYLIKTRGQQVTLSCSPISGHRSVSWYQQTPGQGLQFLFEYFSETQRNKGNFPGRFSGRQFSNSRSEMNVSTLELGDSALYLCASSLGGTRTDTQYFGPGTRLTVL.